These 10 T cell receptor beta chains originate from one sample sequenced in a study of T cell repertoires in cytomegalovirus infection. TCRdb re-derived calls from the reads in MiXCR, one entry per CDR3 protein. This sample carries about 830,000 distinct CDR3 sequences, less than 35% of them seen once, and the ten largest clones take around 12%. Which antigens these TCRs recognize remains unknown. This sample comprised cultured CD8+ T cells from PBMCs, obtained from culture after CMV antigen stimulation. Receptors were obtained from a human donor in good health (CMV status not recorded). Some clones in this sample may be carry-over from other donors' samples.

The rearrangement uses TRBV20-1 and TRBJ1-1; no clear D. The CDR3 is made up of 11 amino acids. V lost 5 bases, J lost 5 bases, and 9 bases lay in between. The germline V gene has CDR1 DFQATT and CDR2 SNEGSKA (reference sequence). The CDR3 protein is CSAPRDTEAFF. In DNA, the CDR3 is TGCAGTGCTCCCCGGGATACTGAAGCTTTCTTT.

This clonotype was seen a few times. The chain carries TRBV5-6 and TRBJ1-2; D ambiguous. The CDR3 is 15 amino acids. Trimming removed 2 bases from V and 10 bases from J, with 21 bases in between. Per germline, CDR1 SGHDT and CDR2 YYEEEE. The CDR3 DNA reads as TGTGCCAGCAGCTTCCCGGACGGCCTAAATGTGGACTACACCTTC. Translation gives CASSFPDGLNVDYTF.

CDR3 nucleotide sequence: TGCAGTGCCCTCCGGGGGAGCGGGGGCAACACCGGGGAGCTGTTTTTT. This codes for CSALRGSGGNTGELFF. The V and J genes are TRBV20-1 and TRBJ2-2; 8 bases are shared with TRBD2. V lost 6 bases, J lost 2 bases, and 11 bases stayed unmatched. Germline CDR1 DFQATT, CDR2 SNEGSKA (reference sequence). The CDR3 has 16 residues.

The chain is built from TRBV10-3 and TRBJ2-3; D remains ambiguous. The germline CDR1 and CDR2 sequences are ENHRY and SYGVKD. This CDR3 contains 12 residues. Trimming removed 6 bases from V and 5 bases from J, with 9 bases in between. CDR3 loop: CAIRIPGDTQYF. The CDR3 DNA follows: TGTGCCATCAGAATACCGGGAGATACGCAGTATTTT.

This clonotype was counted a few times. This chain uses TRBV7-9 with TRBJ1-1; D might be TRBD1 (5 bases). Germline V lookup: CDR1 SEHNR, CDR2 FQNEAQ (reference sequence). V was clipped by 8 bases and J by 5 bases, with 21 bases between them. The CDR3 sequence is 15 residues long. The CDR3 sequence: CASEPLGPLGTEAFF. The CDR3 DNA sequence: TGTGCCAGCGAACCTCTGGGACCATTAGGAACTGAAGCTTTCTTT.

The V and J genes are TRBV12-3 or TRBV12-4 and TRBJ1-2; D possibly corresponds to TRBD1 (5 bases). Trimming left V 4 bases short and J 4 bases short, with 10 bases between. This CDR3 contains 13 residues. The CDR3 coding sequence is TGTGCCAGCAGTTCGACAGAATTCTATGGCTACACCTTC. Protein product: CASSSTEFYGYTF.

The rearrangement uses TRBV5-1 and TRBJ2-2; 12 nucleotides align to TRBD1. The CDR3 covers 17 residues. CDR1 and CDR2 from the germline V gene are SGHRS and YFSETQ. The V segment lost 3 bases and the J segment 2 bases; nucleotides outside the gene matches: 5. In DNA, the CDR3 is TGCGCCAGCAGCTGGGGGACAGGGGGCACCAACACCGGGGAGCTGTTTTTT. Its translation is CASSWGTGGTNTGELFF.

The chain is built from TRBV5-6 and TRBJ1-1, with D hard to call. From germline, CDR1 is SGHDT and CDR2 YYEEEE. V dropped 1 base and J dropped 1 base, with 8 bases sitting between them. This CDR3 contains 14 residues. As DNA, the CDR3 is TGTGCCAGCAGCTTGTACAGATCGAACACTGAAGCTTTCTTT. It is translated as CASSLYRSNTEAFF. Combining the CDR3 with reference TRBV5-6 and TRBJ1-1 gives the whole variable domain DAGVTQSPTHLIKTRGQQVTLRCSPKSGHDTVSWYQQALGQGPQFIFQYYEEEERQRGNFPDRFSGHQFPNYSSELNVNALLLGDSALYLCASSLYRSNTEAFFGQGTRLTVV.

This clonotype was observed many times. The J gene is TRBJ2-2, the V gene TRBV7-9, with 10 bases matching TRBD1. V lost 6 bases to trimming and J lost 3 bases; unmatched junction nucleotides: 16. The germline V gene encodes CDR1 SEHNR and CDR2 FQNEAQ (reference sequence). This CDR3 is built from 19 residues. DNA for the CDR3: TGTGCCAGCAGAGTACCCGAACCATGGGGGACAGGGGACACCGGGGAGCTGTTTTTT. Translation: CASRVPEPWGTGDTGELFF. Variable domain in full (rest from reference TRBV7-9 and TRBJ2-2): DTGVSQNPRHKITKRGQNVTFRCDPISEHNRLYWYRQTLGQGPEFLTYFQNEAQLEKSRLLSDRFSAERPKGSFSTLEIQRTEQGDSAMYLCASRVPEPWGTGDTGELFFGEGSRLTVL.

In this sample, this clonotype turned up a few times. The chain couples TRBV28 to TRBJ2-7; 7 bases line up with TRBD1. Germline CDR1 and CDR2: MDHEN and SYDVKM. The trim removed 8 bases at V and 4 bases at J, leaving 11 bases unmatched. CDR3 length equals 14 residues. CDR3 sequence: CASLFIRQGYEQYV. The CDR3 DNA reads as TGTGCCAGCTTATTTATACGACAGGGTTACGAGCAGTACGTC.